Each of the 20 T cell receptor beta chains below was sequenced from the same sample in a study of regulatory T cells in long-lasting Graves disease. Time point here: persistent/refractory GD, antithyroid drugs over 5 years with positive TRAb. Generation of the TCR library employed RNA extracted from PBMCs. Library construction for TCR beta used iRepertoire HTBI primers and Arm-PCR of CDR3 regions. TCRdb redid the calling of the multiplex PCR reads with MiXCR, one entry per CDR3 protein. The sample includes approximately 400,000 distinct CDR3 sequences, 20% to 25% of them seen just once. The source was peripheral blood mononuclear cells (PBMCs), collected when the disease was refractory, from a patient treated with antithyroid drugs. These receptors were taken from a woman in her 40s with Graves disease.

Comment on this clonotype: This sequence may be a read error, since a much larger clone differs from it by one base. The chain carries TRBV28 and TRBJ2-5; possible D gene TRBD2, 5 bases. The V gene's germline CDR1 is MDHEN and CDR2 SYDVKM. The CDR3 extends over 13 amino acids. V was shortened by 7 bases and J by 2 bases, with 11 bases between the two germline ends. CDR3 loop: CASNHGLQETQYF. CDR3 bases: TGTGCCAGCAACCATGGACTGCAAGAGACCCAGTACTTC. Full variable domain (missing parts from reference TRBV28 and TRBJ2-5): DVKVTQSSRYLVKRTGEKVFLECVQDMDHENMFWYRQDPGLGLRLIYFSYDVKMKEKGDIPEGYSVSREKKERFSLILESASTNQTSMYLCASNHGLQETQYFGPGTRLLVL.

This clonotype was detected only a few times. This sequence joins TRBV5-1 and TRBJ2-7; D is tentatively TRBD1 or TRBD2 (6 bases each). CDR3 length: 16 residues. CDR1 is SGHRS and CDR2 is YFSETQ in the germline V gene. V was shortened by 2 bases and J by 3 bases, with 18 bases between the two germline ends. The CDR3 DNA reads as TGCGCCAGCAGCTTCGGGGGCCACACTACGAACTACGAGCAGTACTTC. Its protein product is CASSFGGHTTNYEQYF.

This clonotype has a handful of counts. The chain has TRBV15 and TRBJ1-4; D is ambiguous. Trimming shortened V by 2 bases and J by 8 bases, and 18 bases separated the two germline ends. The CDR3 extends over 16 amino acids. Germline V lookup: CDR1 LNHNV, CDR2 YYDKDF (reference sequence). The CDR3 bases are TGTGCCACCAGCAGAAAACGACACGGCGGAGGAGAAAAACTGTTTTTT. As protein: CATSRKRHGGGEKLFF.

A few counts support this clonotype. A much larger clone differs by one base, so this may be a read error. The J gene is TRBJ2-5, the V gene TRBV6-2 or TRBV6-3, with D perhaps matching TRBD1 (7 bases). The CDR3 is 14 residues long. Germline CDR1 is MNHEY and CDR2 is SVGEGT. The V gene lost 5 bases and the J gene lost 2 bases, with 12 bases spanning the gap. For the CDR3, the DNA is TGTGCCAGCAGTGGCCCAGGGGGGCAAGAGACCCAGTACTTC. Translation gives CASSGPGGQETQYF.

This CDR3 reads CASSRWEVGTEAFF. The CDR3 coding sequence is TGCGCCAGCAGCCGCTGGGAAGTCGGCACTGAAGCTTTCTTT. The V call is TRBV4-1, the J call TRBJ1-1; unclear D gene. Trimming cost V 4 bases and J 4 bases, with 13 bases left between them. Germline V gives CDR1 MGHRA, CDR2 YSYEKL. This CDR3 has 14 residues.

Ten or more counts support this clonotype. DNA of the CDR3: TGTGCCAGCAGTCCCGGACTTGAGCAGTACTTC. This gives the protein CASSPGLEQYF. The V gene is TRBV27, the J gene TRBJ2-7; a weak D match, TRBD2 (5 bases). Germline V gene data show CDR1 as MNHEY and CDR2 as SMNVEV (reference sequence). V was clipped by 5 bases and J by 7 bases, with 9 bases between them. The CDR3 sequence is 11 residues long.

This clonotype occurred a few times. This CDR3 is CASSRLSGRAYNEQFF. CDR3 nucleotides: TGTGCCAGCAGTCGCCTTAGCGGGAGGGCCTACAATGAGCAGTTCTTC. The chain carries TRBV27 and TRBJ2-1, with TRBD2 identical over 11 bases. With 5 bases clipped from V and 2 bases from J, the junction kept 5 bases outside the gene matches. This CDR3 has 16 amino acids. The germline V gene has CDR1 MNHEY and CDR2 SMNVEV (reference sequence).

This clonotype was counted between two and nine times. CDR3 nucleotide sequence: TGTGCCAGCACCGCCCAGTGGGGAAACTCTGGAAACACCATATATTTT. This translates into CASTAQWGNSGNTIYF. This chain joins TRBV28 and TRBJ1-3; D is undetermined. Germline-derived CDR1 and CDR2 are MDHEN and SYDVKM. This CDR3 has 16 residues. V lost 7 bases to trimming and J lost 0 bases, with 16 bases between them.

For this clonotype: This may be a read error, as it is one base from a much larger clone. The rearrangement joins TRBV29-1 to TRBJ2-7; 8 bases align to TRBD1. This CDR3 has 12 amino acids. Germline V CDR1 and CDR2: SQVTM, ANQGSEA. CDR3 amino acids: CSVDSGGYKQYF. The CDR3 DNA is TGCAGCGTTGACTCAGGGGGCTACAAGCAGTACTTC.

This clonotype has a count of ten or more. The CDR3 nucleotides read TGTGCCATCAGTGAGACAGCTAACTATGGCTACACCTTC. As protein: CAISETANYGYTF. The chain joins TRBV10-3 to TRBJ1-2; D not certain. CDR3 size: 13 residues. Germline CDR1 is ENHRY and CDR2 is SYGVKD. V gave up 2 bases and J gave up 0 bases, with 4 bases separating them.

The chain combines TRBV7-2 with TRBJ2-3, with D tentatively TRBD1 or TRBD2 (5 bases each). The CDR3 is 17 residues long. The germline V gene encodes CDR1 SGHTA and CDR2 FQGNSA. V shed 2 bases and J shed 6 bases, with 21 bases lying between them. The chain's CDR3 is CASSLSGTPTRTDTQYF. CDR3 in DNA: TGTGCCAGCAGCTTATCCGGGACGCCTACCCGGACCGATACGCAGTATTTT.

About this clonotype: This may be a read error: a much more frequent sequence differs by one nucleotide. The chain joins TRBV5-1 to TRBJ1-4; D is undetermined. From germline, CDR1 is SGHRS and CDR2 YFSETQ. The CDR3 loop spans 13 amino acids. This CDR3 reads CACSWTRYEKLFF. In DNA form, the CDR3 reads TGCGCCTGCAGCTGGACTCGCTATGAAAAACTGTTTTTT.

The chain has TRBV2 and TRBJ1-1, with D uncertain. V lost 8 bases to trimming and J lost 3 bases, with 13 bases between them. The germline V gene has CDR1 SNHLY and CDR2 FYNNEI. CDR3 length: 13 amino acids. This CDR3 is CASVGRGDTEAFF. The CDR3 region has the DNA TGTGCCAGCGTTGGGAGAGGTGACACTGAAGCTTTCTTT.

This clonotype appeared many times. The V call is TRBV2, the J call TRBJ2-7; D is unclear. Germline V gene lookup returns CDR1 SNHLY and CDR2 FYNNEI. V was clipped by 6 bases and J by 3 bases, with 15 bases between them. The CDR3 consists of 14 residues. For the CDR3, the DNA is TGTGCCAGCAGCGGGTTCCCCCAAAACTACGAGCAGTACTTC. Amino acid sequence: CASSGFPQNYEQYF.

In its sample, this clonotype was seen a few times. One end of the junction does not line up with germline, which may come from a read error. The gene calls are TRBV11-2 and TRBJ2-7, with 12 bases fitting TRBD2. CDR3 length: 16 residues. CDR1 is SGHAT and CDR2 is FQNNGV in the germline V gene. This CDR3 reads CASSLEGTSGRYEQYF. In DNA, the CDR3 is TGTGCCAGCAGCCTAGAAGGGACTAGCGGGCGGTACGAGCAGTACTTC.

The V call is TRBV27, the J call TRBJ1-5; D perhaps matches TRBD1 (6 bases). Trimming left V 4 bases short and J 3 bases short, with 16 bases between. This CDR3 region has 16 residues. CDR1 and CDR2 (germline): MNHEY, SMNVEV (reference sequence). DNA of the CDR3: TGTGCCAGCAGTTCAAGGGGGAAGGGGTCCAATCAGCCCCAGCATTTT. Its translation: CASSSRGKGSNQPQHF.

This clonotype was seen ten or more times. This chain joins TRBV20-1 and TRBJ2-7; D may be TRBD1 (5 bases). The V end lost 6 bases, the J end lost 0 bases, and 18 bases lay between the germline ends. The CDR3 contains 15 residues. Germline CDR1 is DFQATT and CDR2 is SNEGSKA (reference sequence). CDR3 bases: TGCAGTGCGCGAAAAGACAGAGATAGCTCCTACGAGCAGTACTTC. Amino acids: CSARKDRDSSYEQYF.

This clonotype came up once. J is TRBJ2-1 and V is TRBV11-2; 7 nucleotides agree with TRBD2. Germline CDR1 is SGHAT and CDR2 is FQNNGV. The CDR3 loop spans 16 amino acids. The trim removed 2 bases at V and 2 bases at J, leaving 6 bases unmatched. CDR3 sequence: CASSLKGGFTYNEQFF. The CDR3 DNA reads TGTGCCAGCAGCTTAAAGGGAGGGTTTACCTACAATGAGCAGTTCTTC.

This clonotype has a count of ten or more. The chain uses TRBV27 and TRBJ2-6; possible D gene TRBD2, 5 bases. V shed 6 bases and J shed 0 bases, with 9 bases lying between them. There are 15 residues in the CDR3. Germline CDR1 MNHEY, CDR2 SMNVEV (reference sequence). DNA of the CDR3: TGTGCCAGCAGCGACGGAGGCTCTGGGGCCAACGTCCTGACTTTC. Its protein product is CASSDGGSGANVLTF.

This clonotype was found many times. This chain uses TRBV29-1 with TRBJ1-1, with no clear D. Trimming shortened V by 5 bases and J by 0 bases, and 10 bases separated the two germline ends. Germline CDR1 and CDR2: SQVTM and ANQGSEA. The CDR3 contains 13 residues. DNA for the CDR3: TGCAGCGTTCGTCTCCCTATGAACACTGAAGCTTTCTTT. This encodes CSVRLPMNTEAFF.